This T cell receptor beta chain was profiled in a study of cytomegalovirus exposure and HLA in healthy donors. Study details: The 95 to 150 validation repertoires, a later analysis reported, used the same platform as the approximately 630 first-cohort repertoires.

The germline V gene encodes CDR1 MDHEN and CDR2 SYDVKM. V was shortened by 1 base and J by 1 base, with 11 bases between the two germline ends. The CDR3 consists of 16 residues. While the first cohort had about 610 subjects, the donors belonged to the separate validation cohort of 100 to 150 subjects. Assay used: immunoSEQ multiplex PCR; TCRdb lists only in-frame clones, some missing. The table has about 130,000 clones, about nine tenths seen once; the top ten hold about 2%. The receptor's source is a woman aged 18-29 years in good health and CMV-seronegative. The sequenced sample was PBMCs. The chain has TRBV28 and TRBJ1-5, with a weak D call TRBD1 (6 bases). The CDR3 loop reads CASSLFIGTSNQPQHF. CDR3 sequence (DNA): TGTGCCAGCAGTTTATTTATCGGGACAAGCAATCAGCCCCAGCATTTT.